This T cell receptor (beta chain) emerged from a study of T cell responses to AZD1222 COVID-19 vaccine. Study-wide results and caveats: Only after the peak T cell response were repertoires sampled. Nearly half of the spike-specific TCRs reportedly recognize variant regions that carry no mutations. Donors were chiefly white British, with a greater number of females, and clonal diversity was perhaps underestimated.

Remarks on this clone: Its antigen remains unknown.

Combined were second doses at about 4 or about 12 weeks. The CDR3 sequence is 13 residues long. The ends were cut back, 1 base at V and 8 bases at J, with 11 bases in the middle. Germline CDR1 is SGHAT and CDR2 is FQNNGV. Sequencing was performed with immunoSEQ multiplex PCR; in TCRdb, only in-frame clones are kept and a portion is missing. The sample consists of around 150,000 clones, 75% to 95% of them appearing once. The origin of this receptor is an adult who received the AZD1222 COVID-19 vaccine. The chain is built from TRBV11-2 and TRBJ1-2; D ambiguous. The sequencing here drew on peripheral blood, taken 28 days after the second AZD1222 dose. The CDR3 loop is CASSLVEGGGYTF. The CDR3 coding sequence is TGTGCCAGCAGCTTAGTGGAGGGAGGCGGCTACACCTTC.